The source of this T cell receptor beta chain is a study of human T cells and chemical hapten exposure. About this clonotype: A much larger clone lies a single base off, so this may be a read error.

Germline V CDR1 and CDR2: SNHLY, FYNNEI. Trimming left V 6 bases short and J 13 bases short, with 25 bases between. CDR3 size: 16 residues. TCRdb reanalysed the RACE reads using MiXCR and keeps one entry per CDR3 protein. The table shows approximately 92,000 distinct CDR3 sequences, with about an eighth occurring only once. Time point described: patch test 2, 6 weeks after DPC sensitization. Treatment denoted: therapeutic diphenylcyclopropenone sensitization with weekly scalp DPC. The sample was whole blood, taken in connection with sensitization to the hapten diphenylcyclopropenone (DPC). The sequence derives from a middle-aged woman with alopecia areata. Some clones in this sample may be carry-over from other donors' samples. This chain joins TRBV2 and TRBJ1-6, with a possible D match to TRBD1 (5 bases). CDR3 sequence reads: CASSLWIWGNLGPLHF. DNA of the CDR3: TGTGCCAGCAGCCTATGGATTTGGGGCAACTTAGGTCCCCTCCACTTT.